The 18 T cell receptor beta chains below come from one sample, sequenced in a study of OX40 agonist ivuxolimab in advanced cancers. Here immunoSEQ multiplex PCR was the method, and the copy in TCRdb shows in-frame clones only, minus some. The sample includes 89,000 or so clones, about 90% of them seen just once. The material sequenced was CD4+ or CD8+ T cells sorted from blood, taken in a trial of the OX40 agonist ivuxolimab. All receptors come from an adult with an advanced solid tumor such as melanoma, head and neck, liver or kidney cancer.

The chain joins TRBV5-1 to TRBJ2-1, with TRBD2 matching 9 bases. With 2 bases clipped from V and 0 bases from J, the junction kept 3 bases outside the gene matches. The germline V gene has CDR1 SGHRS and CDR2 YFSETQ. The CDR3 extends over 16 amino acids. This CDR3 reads CASSFGSGSSYNEQFF. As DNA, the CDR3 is TGCGCCAGCAGCTTCGGTAGCGGGAGCTCCTACAATGAGCAGTTCTTC.

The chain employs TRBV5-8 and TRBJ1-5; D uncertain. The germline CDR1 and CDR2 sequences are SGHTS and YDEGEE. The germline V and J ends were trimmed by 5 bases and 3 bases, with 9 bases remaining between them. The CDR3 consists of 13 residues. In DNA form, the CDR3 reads TGTGCCAGCAGAGGACGGGACAATCAGCCCCAGCATTTT. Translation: CASRGRDNQPQHF. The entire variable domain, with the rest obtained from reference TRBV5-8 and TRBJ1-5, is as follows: EAGVTQSPTHLIKTRGQQATLRCSPISGHTSVYWYQQALGLGLQFLLWYDEGEERNRGNFPPRFSGRQFPNYSSELNVNALELEDSALYLCASRGRDNQPQHFGDGTRLSIL.

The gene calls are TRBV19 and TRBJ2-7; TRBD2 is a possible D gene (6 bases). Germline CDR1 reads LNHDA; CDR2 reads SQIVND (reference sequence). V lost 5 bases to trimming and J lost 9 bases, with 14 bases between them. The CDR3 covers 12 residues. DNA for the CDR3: TGTGCCAGTAGTCCCGGGGGAAATAGGCAGTACTTC. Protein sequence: CASSPGGNRQYF.

CDR3 in amino acids: CASGRPGQGGNTIYF. The CDR3 DNA follows: TGTGCCAGCGGACGACCTGGACAGGGCGGAAACACCATATATTTT. This chain uses TRBV28 with TRBJ1-3, with 8 bases fitting TRBD1. Germline V gene lookup returns CDR1 MDHEN and CDR2 SYDVKM. V lost 8 bases and J lost 4; bases outside the gene matches: 10. The CDR3 runs 15 residues.

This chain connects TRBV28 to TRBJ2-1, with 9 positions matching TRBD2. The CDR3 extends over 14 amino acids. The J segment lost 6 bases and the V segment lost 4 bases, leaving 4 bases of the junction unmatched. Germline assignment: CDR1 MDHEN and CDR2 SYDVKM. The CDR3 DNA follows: TGTGCCAGCAGTTGGCTAGCGGGACTCAATGAGCAGTTCTTC. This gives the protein CASSWLAGLNEQFF. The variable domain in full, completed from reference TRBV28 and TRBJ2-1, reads DVKVTQSSRYLVKRTGEKVFLECVQDMDHENMFWYRQDPGLGLRLIYFSYDVKMKEKGDIPEGYSVSREKKERFSLILESASTNQTSMYLCASSWLAGLNEQFFGPGTRLTVL.

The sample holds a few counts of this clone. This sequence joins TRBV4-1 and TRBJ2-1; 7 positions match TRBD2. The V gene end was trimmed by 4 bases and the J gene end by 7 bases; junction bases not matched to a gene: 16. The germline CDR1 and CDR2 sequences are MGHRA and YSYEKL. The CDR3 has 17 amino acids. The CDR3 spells CASSRGTGGGTRNEQFF. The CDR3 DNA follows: TGCGCCAGCAGCCGCGGTACTGGGGGAGGGACTCGAAATGAGCAGTTCTTC.

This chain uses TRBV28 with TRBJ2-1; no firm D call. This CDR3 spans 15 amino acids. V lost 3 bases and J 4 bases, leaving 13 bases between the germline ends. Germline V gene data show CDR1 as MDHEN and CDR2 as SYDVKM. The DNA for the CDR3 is TGTGCCAGCAGTTTCCGGGTTGGATCTTACAATGAGCAGTTCTTC. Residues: CASSFRVGSYNEQFF.

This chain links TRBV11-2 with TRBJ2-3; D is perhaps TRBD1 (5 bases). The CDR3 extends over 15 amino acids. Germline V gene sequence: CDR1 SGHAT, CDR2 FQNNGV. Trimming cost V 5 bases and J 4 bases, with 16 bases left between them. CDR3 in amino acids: CASSQAGIWADTQYF. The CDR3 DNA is TGTGCCAGCAGCCAGGCAGGGATTTGGGCAGATACGCAGTATTTT.

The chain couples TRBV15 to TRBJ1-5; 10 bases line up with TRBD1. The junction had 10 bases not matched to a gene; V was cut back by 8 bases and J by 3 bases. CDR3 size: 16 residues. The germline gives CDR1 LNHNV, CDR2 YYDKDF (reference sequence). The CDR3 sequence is CATRGDGQGDNQPQHF. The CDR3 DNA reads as TGTGCCACCCGAGGGGATGGACAGGGGGACAATCAGCCCCAGCATTTT. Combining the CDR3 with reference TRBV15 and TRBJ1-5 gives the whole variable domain DAMVIQNPRYQVTQFGKPVTLSCSQTLNHNVMYWYQQKSSQAPKLLFHYYDKDFNNEADTPDNFQSRRPNTSFCFLDIRSPGLGDTAMYLCATRGDGQGDNQPQHFGDGTRLSIL.

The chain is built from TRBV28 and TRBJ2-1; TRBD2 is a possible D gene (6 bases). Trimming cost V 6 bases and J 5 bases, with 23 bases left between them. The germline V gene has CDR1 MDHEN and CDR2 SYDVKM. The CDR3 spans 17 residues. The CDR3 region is CASRLPLGGSGNNEQFF. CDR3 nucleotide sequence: TGTGCCAGCAGACTACCCCTTGGGGGTAGCGGAAACAATGAGCAGTTCTTC.

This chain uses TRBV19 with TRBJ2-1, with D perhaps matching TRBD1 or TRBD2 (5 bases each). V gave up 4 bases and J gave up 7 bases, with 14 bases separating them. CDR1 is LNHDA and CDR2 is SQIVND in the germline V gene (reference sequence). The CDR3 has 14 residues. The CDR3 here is CASSTGRLWNEQFF. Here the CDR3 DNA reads TGTGCCAGTAGTACGGGACGGCTTTGGAATGAGCAGTTCTTC.

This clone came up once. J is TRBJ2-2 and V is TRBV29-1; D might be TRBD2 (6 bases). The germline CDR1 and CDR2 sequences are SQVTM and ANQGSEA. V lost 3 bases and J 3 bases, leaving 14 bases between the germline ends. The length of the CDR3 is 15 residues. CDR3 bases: TGCAGCGTTGAGCTTGCGCGGGACTACACCGGGGAGCTGTTTTTT. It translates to CSVELARDYTGELFF.

The CDR3 nucleotides read TGTGCCAGCAGCAAAGCGCGCGGGATAGCCACAGATACGCAGTATTTT. Its translation: CASSKARGIATDTQYF. The gene calls are TRBV21-1 and TRBJ2-3; the DNA was not used to check the table's D call, TRBD2. TRBV21-1 is a recognized pseudogene. The CDR3 has 16 amino acids.

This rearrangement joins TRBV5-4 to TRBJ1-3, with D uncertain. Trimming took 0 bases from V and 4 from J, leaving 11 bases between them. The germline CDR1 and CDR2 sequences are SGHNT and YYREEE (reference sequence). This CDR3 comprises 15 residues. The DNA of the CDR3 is TGTGCCAGCAGCTTGGGGTCTTCGGAGGGAAACACCATATATTTT. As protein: CASSLGSSEGNTIYF.

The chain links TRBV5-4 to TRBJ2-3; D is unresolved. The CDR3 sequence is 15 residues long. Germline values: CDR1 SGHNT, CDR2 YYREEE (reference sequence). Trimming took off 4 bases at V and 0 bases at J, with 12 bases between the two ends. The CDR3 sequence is CASSPRASSTDTQYF. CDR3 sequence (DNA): TGTGCCAGCAGCCCGAGAGCGTCCAGCACAGATACGCAGTATTTT.

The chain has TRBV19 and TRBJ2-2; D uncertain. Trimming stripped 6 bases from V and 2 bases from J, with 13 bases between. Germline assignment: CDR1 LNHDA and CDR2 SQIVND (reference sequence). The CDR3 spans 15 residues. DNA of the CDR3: TGTGCCAGTAGACGGACGTCCCTTAACACCGGGGAGCTGTTTTTT. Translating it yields CASRRTSLNTGELFF.

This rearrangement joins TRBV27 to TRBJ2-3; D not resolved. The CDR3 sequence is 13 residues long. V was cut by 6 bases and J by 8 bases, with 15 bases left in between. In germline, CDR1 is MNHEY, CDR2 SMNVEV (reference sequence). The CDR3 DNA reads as TGTGCCAGCAGCCCAGCGAGCTGGGGTACGCAGTATTTT. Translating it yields CASSPASWGTQYF.

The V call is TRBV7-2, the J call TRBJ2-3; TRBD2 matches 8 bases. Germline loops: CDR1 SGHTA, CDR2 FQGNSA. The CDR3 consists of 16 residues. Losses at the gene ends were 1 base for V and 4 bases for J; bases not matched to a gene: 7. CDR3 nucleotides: TGTGCCAGCAGCTTAGGGGCGCTAGCGGGTCCAGATACGCAGTATTTT. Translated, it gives CASSLGALAGPDTQYF. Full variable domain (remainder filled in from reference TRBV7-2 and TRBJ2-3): GAGVSQSPSNKVTEKGKDVELRCDPISGHTALYWYRQSLGQGLEFLIYFQGNSAPDKSGLPSDRFSAERTGGSVSTLTIQRTQQEDSAVYLCASSLGALAGPDTQYFGPGTRLTVL.